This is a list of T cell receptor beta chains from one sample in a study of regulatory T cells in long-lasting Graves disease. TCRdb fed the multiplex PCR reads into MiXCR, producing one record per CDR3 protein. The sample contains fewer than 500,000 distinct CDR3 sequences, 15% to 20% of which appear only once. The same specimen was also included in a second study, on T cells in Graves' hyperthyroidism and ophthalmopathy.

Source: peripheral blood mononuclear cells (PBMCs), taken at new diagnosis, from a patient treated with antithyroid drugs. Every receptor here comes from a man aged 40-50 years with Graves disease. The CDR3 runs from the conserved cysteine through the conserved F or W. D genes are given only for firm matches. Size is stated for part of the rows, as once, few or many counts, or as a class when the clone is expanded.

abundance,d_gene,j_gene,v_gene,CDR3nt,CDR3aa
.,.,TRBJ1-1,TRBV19,TGTGCCAGTAGTTGGGGCACGAACACTGAAGCTTTCTTT,CASSWGTNTEAFF
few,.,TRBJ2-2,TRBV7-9,TGTGCCAGCAGCTTAGTCATAGGCACCGGGGAGCTGTTTTTT,CASSLVIGTGELFF
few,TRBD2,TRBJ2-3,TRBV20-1,TGCAGTGCTAACCCGGGACTAGCGGATACGCAGTATTTT,CSANPGLADTQYF
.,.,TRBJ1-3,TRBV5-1,TGCGCCAGCAGCTTGGGAACGCCACGGGCCACCATATATTTT,CASSLGTPRATIYF
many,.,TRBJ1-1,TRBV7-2,TGTGCCAGCAGCTTAAGGCCCAACAAGGGAGCTTTCTTT,CASSLRPNKGAFF
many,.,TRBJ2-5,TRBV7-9,TGTGCCAGCAGCATCACGGCGGCGGGCCCCGAAGAGACCCAGTACTTC,CASSITAAGPEETQYF
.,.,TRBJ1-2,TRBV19,TGTGCCAGTAGTATGACGGGAAGGGGTCCCTATGGCTACACCTTC,CASSMTGRGPYGYTF
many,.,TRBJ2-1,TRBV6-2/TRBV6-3,TGTGCCAGCAGTTACTCCTGGAATGAGCAGTTCTTC,CASSYSWNEQFF
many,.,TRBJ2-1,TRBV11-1,TGTGCCAGCAGCTTAAGAATCAGCGGGTTGGGGGATGAGCAGTTCTTC,CASSLRISGLGDEQFF
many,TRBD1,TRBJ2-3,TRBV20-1,TGCAGTGCTGTCTGGTCGCAGGGGGCATCGGATACGCAGTATTTT,CSAVWSQGASDTQYF
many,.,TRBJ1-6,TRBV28,TGTGCCAGCACATTCTGGGCGCGGAATTCACCCCTCCACTTT,CASTFWARNSPLHF
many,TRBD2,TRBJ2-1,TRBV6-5,TGTGCCAGCAGTTACGGACTAGCGGGGGCAGAGCAGTTCTTC,CASSYGLAGAEQFF
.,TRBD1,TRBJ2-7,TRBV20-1,TGCAGTGCTAGACAGGGGGCGCGCGAGCAGTACTTC,CSARQGAREQYF
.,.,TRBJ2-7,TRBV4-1,TGCGCCAGCAGTGATTATTGGGACACCTCCTTCGGCGAGCAGTACTTC,CASSDYWDTSFGEQYF
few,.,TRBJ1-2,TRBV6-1,TGTGCCAGCAAGAGGGGTCTGGAGGGAAGGATCTATGGCTACACCTTC,CASKRGLEGRIYGYTF
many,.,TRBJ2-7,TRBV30,TGTGCCTGGAAGCCCGAACGGGAAGATTTCTCCTACGAGCAGTACTTC,CAWKPEREDFSYEQYF
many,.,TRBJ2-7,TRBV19,TGTGCCAGTAGCATCTCCCGCCTCCACGAGCAGTACTTC,CASSISRLHEQYF
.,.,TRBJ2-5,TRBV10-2,TGCGCCAGCAGTGAGTCGAGGTATACGACCCAGTACTTC,CASSESRYTTQYF
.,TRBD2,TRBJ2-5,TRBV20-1,TGCAGTGCTAGAGGCGGGAGCCTCCAAGAGACCCAGTACTTC,CSARGGSLQETQYF
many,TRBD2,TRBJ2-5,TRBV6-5,TGTGCCAGCAGTTACTCGACTAGCGGGATAGGCGGGGAGACCCAGTACTTC,CASSYSTSGIGGETQYF
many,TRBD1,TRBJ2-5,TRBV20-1,TGCAGTGCACCAGGGGGCTATGGAGAGACCCAGTACTTC,CSAPGGYGETQYF
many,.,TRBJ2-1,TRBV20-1,TGCAGTGCTAGAGATCGATTAGGGTACAATGAGCAGTTCTTC,CSARDRLGYNEQFF
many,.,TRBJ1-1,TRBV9,TGTGCCAGCAGCGTAGACTTGGACCTGGGTACTGAAGCTTTCTTT,CASSVDLDLGTEAFF
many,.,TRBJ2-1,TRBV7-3,TGTGCCAGCAGCAATGCCCCGGGTGAGCAGTTCTTC,CASSNAPGEQFF
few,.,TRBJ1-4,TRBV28,TGTGCCAGCAGTGCCCCAGGGGAAAAACTGTTTTTT,CASSAPGEKLFF
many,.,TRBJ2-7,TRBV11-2,TGTGCCAGCAGCCGGGGGACCGCCTACGAGCAGTACTTC,CASSRGTAYEQYF
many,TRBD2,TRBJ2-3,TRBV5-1,TGCGCCAGCAGCTTGGCAACTAGCGGGAGCACAGATACGCAGTATTTT,CASSLATSGSTDTQYF
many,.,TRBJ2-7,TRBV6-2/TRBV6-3,TGTGCCAGCAGTGACCCAGGGATTTTGACGCACGAGCAGTACTTC,CASSDPGILTHEQYF
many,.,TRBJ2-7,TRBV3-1,TGTGCCAGCAGCCAAACAGGGTTTGAGCAGTACTTC,CASSQTGFEQYF
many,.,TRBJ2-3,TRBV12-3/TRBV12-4,TGTGCCAGCAGACCCTCGTGGCTCACAGATACGCAGTATTTT,CASRPSWLTDTQYF
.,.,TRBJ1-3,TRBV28,TGTGCCAGCAGCATGCCGTCTCGGGTACTCTCTGGAAACACCATATATTTT,CASSMPSRVLSGNTIYF
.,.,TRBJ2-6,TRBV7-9,TGTGCCAGCAGCTTAGTCAGGGTTTTATCTGGGGCCAACGTCCTGACTTTC,CASSLVRVLSGANVLTF
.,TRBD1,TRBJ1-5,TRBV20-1,TGCAGTGCCAGTACCGGGACAGCATATAGCAATCAGCCCCAGCATTTT,CSASTGTAYSNQPQHF
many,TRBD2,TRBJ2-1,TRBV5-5,TGTGCCAGCAGCACGGGACTAGCGGGAGGCTACGACAATGAGCAGTTCTTC,CASSTGLAGGYDNEQFF
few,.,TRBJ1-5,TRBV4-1,TGCGCCAGCAGCCAAGAAGGAGGCCAGCCCCAGCATTTT,CASSQEGGQPQHF
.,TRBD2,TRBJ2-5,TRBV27,TGTGCCAGCAGTCAAACCGGACTAGCGGGAGTCAGAAAGACCCAGTACTTC,CASSQTGLAGVRKTQYF
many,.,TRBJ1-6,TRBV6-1,TGTGCCAGCAACAGCCGGGGACCGATCACCTATAATTCACCCCTCCACTTT,CASNSRGPITYNSPLHF
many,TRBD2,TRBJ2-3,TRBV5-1,TGCGCCAGCAGCTTTAGCGTAGCGGGAGGACCAGATACGCAGTATTTT,CASSFSVAGGPDTQYF
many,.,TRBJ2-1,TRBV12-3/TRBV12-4,TGTGCCAGCAGCCCCCGGAGGGTAGCCACCTACAATGAGCAGTTCTTC,CASSPRRVATYNEQFF
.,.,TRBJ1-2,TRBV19,TGTGCCAGTAGTATGCCCTCAGGGAAAGACTATGGCTACACCTTC,CASSMPSGKDYGYTF
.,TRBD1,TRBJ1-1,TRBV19,TGTGCCAGTAGTCTACAGGGGCTTGGGACCACTGAAGCTTTCTTT,CASSLQGLGTTEAFF
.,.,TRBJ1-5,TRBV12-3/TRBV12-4,TGTGCCAGCAAAAGGACTTTCATAGGTGGGCCCCAGCATTTT,CASKRTFIGGPQHF
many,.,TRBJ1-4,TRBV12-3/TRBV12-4,TGTGCCAGCAGTTTACGAGGGGGGGAGGAAAAACTGTTTTTT,CASSLRGGEEKLFF
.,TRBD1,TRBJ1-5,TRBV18,TGTGCCAGCTCACCGGGACAGACAAATCAGCCCCAGCATTTT,CASSPGQTNQPQHF
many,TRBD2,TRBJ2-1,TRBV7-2,TGTGCCAGCAGCTTAGAGGCTAGCGGGAGCAATGAGCAGTTCTTC,CASSLEASGSNEQFF
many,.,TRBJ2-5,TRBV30,TGTGCCTGGAGTCGGGGCGGGGCGACCCAGTACTTC,CAWSRGGATQYF
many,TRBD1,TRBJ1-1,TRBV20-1,TGCAGTGCGAGCGGTTGGGACAGGGCTTTGAACACTGAAGCTTTCTTT,CSASGWDRALNTEAFF
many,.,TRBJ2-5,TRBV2,TGTGCCAGCATGGGAAAGCCGTCGGCCCAGTACTTC,CASMGKPSAQYF
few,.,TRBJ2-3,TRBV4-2,TGTGCCAGCAGCCAAGAGTCCTGGGGCACAGATACGCAGTATTTT,CASSQESWGTDTQYF
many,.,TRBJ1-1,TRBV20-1,TGCAGTGCCACGGGAATCATGAACACTGAAGCTTTCTTT,CSATGIMNTEAFF
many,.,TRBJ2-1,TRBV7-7,TGTGCTAGCAGCTTAGGGGGGTCTAGCGTCAAGCAGTTCTTC,CASSLGGSSVKQFF
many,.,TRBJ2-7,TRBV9,TGCGCCAGCAGCTTCGGGACTTCCTCCTACGAGCAGTACTTC,CASSFGTSSYEQYF
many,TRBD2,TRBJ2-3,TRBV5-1,TGCGCCAGCAGCTTGGGTCGGGCTAGCGGGGGCGATACGCAGTATTTT,CASSLGRASGGDTQYF